What follows is one TCR beta chain and its context. The source of the sample is a study of blood T cell repertoires in COVID-19. About the study: Acute and convalescent COVID-19 samples came from the United States, Italy and Spain. T cells, B-cell-depleted T cells, or PBMCs provided the cDNA or gDNA that served as material.

Methods used by the authors: Using reference gene primer amplification, nucleated cell counts were estimated. The method was immunoSEQ multiplex PCR; TCRdb's version includes in-frame clones alone and lacks a portion of them. That table gives V, J and clone size, and the DNA gave D and trimming. This table has tens of thousands of clones, around 83% appearing once. The CDR3 spans 14 residues. The germline CDR1 and CDR2 sequences are SEHNR and FQNEAQ (reference sequence). V was pared by 6 bases and J by 2 bases, with 1 base of the junction left unmatched. This clonotype was sampled from a human donor in a cohort sampled during active COVID-19. V gene TRBV7-9 combines with J gene TRBJ2-3, with 11 bases that match TRBD2. Specimen: peripheral blood. This CDR3 is CASRLAGDTDTQYF. The CDR3 DNA is TGTGCCAGCAGACTAGCGGGGGACACAGATACGCAGTATTTT.